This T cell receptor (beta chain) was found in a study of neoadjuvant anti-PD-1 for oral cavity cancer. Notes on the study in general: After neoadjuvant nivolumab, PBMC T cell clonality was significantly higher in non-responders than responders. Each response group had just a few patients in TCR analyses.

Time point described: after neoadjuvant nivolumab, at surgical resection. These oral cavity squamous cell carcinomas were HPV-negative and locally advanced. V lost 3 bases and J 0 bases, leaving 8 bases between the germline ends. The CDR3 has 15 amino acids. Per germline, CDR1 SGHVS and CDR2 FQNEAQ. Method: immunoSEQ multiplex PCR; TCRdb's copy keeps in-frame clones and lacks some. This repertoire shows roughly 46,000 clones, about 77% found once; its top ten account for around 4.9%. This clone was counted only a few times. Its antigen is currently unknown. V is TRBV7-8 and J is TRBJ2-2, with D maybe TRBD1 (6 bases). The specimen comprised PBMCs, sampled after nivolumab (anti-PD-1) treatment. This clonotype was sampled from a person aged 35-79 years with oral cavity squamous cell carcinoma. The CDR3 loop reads CASSFGTTNTGELFF. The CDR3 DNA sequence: TGTGCCAGCAGCTTCGGGACAACGAACACCGGGGAGCTGTTTTTT.